This TCR beta chain is from a study of blood T cell repertoires in COVID-19 (TCRdb year 2020). Broadly, across the study: The collaborator samples originated in the United States, Italy and Spain and spanned the acute and convalescent phases of COVID-19. The prospective study material was composed of cDNA or gDNA derived from T cells, B-cell-depleted T cells, or PBMCs. Deeply sampled blood TCRbeta repertoires from subjects exposed to, actively infected with, or recovered from COVID-19 were included in the dataset. The repertoires were released in a freely available public database intended as a resource for research on the immune response to SARS-CoV-2. Samples came from the ongoing ImmuneRACE study (first 160 participants) plus 1,254 subjects from 6 global collaborators. Nearly every sample came with metadata listing a de-identified subject ID, COVID-19 status, age in years and sex. Where HLA class I and class II types were available, the types were taken from metadata supplied by the sample provider, not from assay-based typing. The study at large found these results: Clinical and demographic metadata were provided uncurated, with the amount varying by source and participant.

As regards this clone: Its target antigen remains unknown. No base quality values were provided; no much bigger clone lies one nucleotide off.

The germline V gene specifies MNHEY as CDR1 and SVGAGI as CDR2. V loses 7 bases, J loses 7 bases, and the germline ends lie 20 bases apart. Reading from cysteine to phenylalanine, the CDR3 counts 14 amino acids. Only CDR3 DNA remains: 42 bases, in frame from the first base. TCRbeta CDR3 regions were amplified from genomic DNA using the immunoSEQ Assay, a bias-controlled multiplex PCR. The source study handled its data this way. Within the assay, amplification of reference gene primers was used to estimate how many nucleated cells each sample contained. Sequence reads were collapsed and filtered to measure the absolute abundance of every unique TCRbeta CDR3 rearrangement. Productive Simpson clonality was computed per sample as the square root of Simpson's diversity index over productive rearrangements. TCRdb limited this immuneACCESS table to in-frame rearrangements with V and J called. A share of clones is missing; checked studies link under half to unresolved V genes, and the rest is unexplained. V and J calls and clone size come straight from that table; D and trimming were deduced from the DNA. The sample table records some 270,000 clones; around 84% of these occur just once. The ten largest make up 1.5% of the sample.

A second Seattle source provided samples from volunteer blood donors who had recovered from COVID-19. Collaborating institutions collected whole blood in K2EDTA tubes following their own protocols. For TCRbeta analysis, collaborators shipped samples as frozen whole blood, isolated PBMCs, or DNA extracted from either of those sample types. Input material: peripheral blood. The chain is assembled from TRBV6-5 and TRBJ2-7; the D region possibly corresponds to TRBD1 (5 bases align). The source is a woman between 35 and 50 years old who had recovered from COVID-19. The DNA sequence is as follows: TGTGCCAGCACCGAACGTAGGGGCAGGATGGAGCAGTACTTC. This is translated as CASTERRGRMEQYF.